The 15 T cell receptor beta chains below were found in one sample sequenced in a study of tumor-infiltrating lymphocytes in primary liver carcinoma. Unsorted whole blood supplied the blood RNA, and germline DNA was isolated too. The investigators made TCR beta cDNA from approximately 0.5 ug total RNA, using a constant-region primer. ARM-PCR was slightly modified, and three nested multiplex PCR rounds with it gave rise to the TCR beta libraries. TRBV1-TRBV30 forward primers and a C-beta reverse primer were used in the first two PCR rounds, which each ran for around 11 cycles. TCRdb redid the calling of the multiplex PCR reads with MiXCR, one entry per CDR3 protein. The repertoire holds about 180,000 distinct CDR3 sequences, with 60% as singletons. Sequencing was performed on peripheral blood. The receptor source for this set is a man aged 35-49 years with primary liver carcinoma and hepatitis B virus infection.

This sequence joins TRBV5-1 and TRBJ1-1; D gene uncertain. Germline values: CDR1 SGHRS, CDR2 YFSETQ. The CDR3 totals 14 residues. With 6 bases removed from V and 1 base from J, the gap between germline ends came to 13 bases. In DNA form, the CDR3 reads TGCGCCAGCAACTACCGCTCGGGGAACACTGAAGCTTTCTTT. Translating gives CASNYRSGNTEAFF.

This clonotype was recorded at least ten times. This chain joins TRBV29-1 and TRBJ2-5; 11 bases map to TRBD2. Unmatched junction bases numbered 5, after V lost 7 bases and J lost 4 bases. Germline CDR1 is SQVTM and CDR2 is ANQGSEA. The CDR3 is made up of 13 amino acids. The CDR3 protein is CSATSGSGETQYF. CDR3 sequence (DNA): TGCAGCGCCACTAGCGGGAGTGGAGAGACCCAGTACTTC. The whole variable domain, filled in from reference TRBV29-1 and TRBJ2-5, reads SAVISQKPSRDICQRGTSLTIQCQVDSQVTMMFWYRQQPGQSLTLIATANQGSEATYESGFVIDKFPISRPNLTFSTLTVSNMSPEDSSIYLCSATSGSGETQYFGPGTRLLVL.

In the case of this clonotype: This likely comes from a read error, as the CDR3 has no conserved phenylalanine or tryptophan at its end. This sequence joins TRBV28 and TRBJ2-1; 8 nucleotides agree with TRBD2. With 7 bases clipped from V and 7 bases from J, the junction kept 6 bases outside the gene matches. Germline V gene lookup returns CDR1 MDHEN and CDR2 SYDVKM. The CDR3 is 13 residues long. CDR3 region: CASKEAGENEQFI. Here the CDR3 DNA reads TGTGCCAGCAAAGAAGCGGGAGAGAATGAGCAGTTCATC.

The V and J genes are TRBV6-5 and TRBJ1-1; perhaps TRBD1 as D (6 bases). CDR1 is MNHEY and CDR2 is SVGAGI in the germline V gene. CDR3 length equals 13 residues. The ends were cut back, 11 bases at V and 2 bases at J, with 15 bases in the middle. The CDR3 DNA sequence: TGTGCCTGGCTACAGGGATCCAACACTGAAGCTTTCTTT. It is translated as CAWLQGSNTEAFF.

CDR3 loop: CASSQQRGATGGVQETQYF. The CDR3 DNA reads TGCGCCAGCAGCCAACAACGCGGAGCGACAGGGGGGGTCCAAGAGACCCAGTACTTC. The chain combines TRBV4-1 with TRBJ2-5; 9 nucleotides align to TRBD1. V gave up 2 bases and J gave up 1 base; unmatched junction bases: 14. In germline, CDR1 is MGHRA, CDR2 YSYEKL. The CDR3 loop spans 19 amino acids.

The J gene is TRBJ1-5, the V gene TRBV4-1, with TRBD1 as a possible D gene (6 bases). CDR3 size: 14 residues. The V end lost 9 bases, the J end lost 9 bases, and 21 bases lay between the germline ends. Germline loops: CDR1 MGHRA, CDR2 YSYEKL. The DNA of the CDR3 is TGCGCCAGTGGCCAAGTAACCGGGGGCGGGCCCCAGCATTTT. Residues: CASGQVTGGGPQHF.

The rearrangement uses TRBV28 and TRBJ1-2; 8 nucleotides agree with TRBD1. With 2 bases clipped from V and 7 bases from J, the junction kept 9 bases outside the gene matches. Germline V gene data show CDR1 as MDHEN and CDR2 as SYDVKM. The CDR3 consists of 15 residues. In DNA form, the CDR3 reads TGTGCCAGCAGTTTACGTCCAGGGGGCTCAAGTGGCTACACCTTC. Amino acids: CASSLRPGGSSGYTF.

CDR3 in amino acids: CAGTLGGLSTDTQYF. The DNA of the CDR3 is TGCGCCGGCACCCTAGGGGGGCTAAGCACAGATACGCAGTATTTT. The chain links TRBV4-1 to TRBJ2-3; the D gene could be TRBD1 or TRBD2 (6 bases each). The V gene's germline CDR1 is MGHRA and CDR2 YSYEKL. Trimming removed 11 bases at V and 0 bases at J, with 18 bases between. The CDR3 has 15 amino acids.

The chain links TRBV4-2 to TRBJ2-4; D call uncertain. Germline loops: CDR1 LGHNA, CDR2 YNFKEQ. The CDR3 length is 14 residues. V shed 0 bases and J shed 12 bases, with 15 bases lying between them. The CDR3 bases are TGTGCCAGCAGCCAAGAACAAGGGTTCGACACTCAGTACTTC. This encodes CASSQEQGFDTQYF.

This chain links TRBV11-2 with TRBJ2-7; 7 nucleotides line up with TRBD1. The germline V gene has CDR1 SGHAT and CDR2 FQNNGV. CDR3 length equals 11 residues. V dropped 6 bases and J dropped 11; count of bases not matched to a gene: 7. In DNA, the CDR3 is TGTGCCAGCAGACACGGGACAGAGGAGTACTTC. It codes for CASRHGTEEYF.

On this clonotype: Because the CDR3 is missing its conserved closing phenylalanine or tryptophan, this is likely a read error. It is unclear where the CDR3 begins or ends on the DNA, so no DNA is shown, and the CDR3 is as TCRdb lists it. The rearrangement joins TRBV11-2 to TRBJ2-7. CDR1 and CDR2 from the germline V gene are SGHAT and FQNNGV. The CDR3 is 11 amino acids long, termini counted. CDR3 loop: CASSTFYEPYL.

This clonotype was detected ten times or more. V usage is TRBV11-2 and J usage is TRBJ2-7; no reliable D call. The CDR3 consists of 14 residues. Germline CDR1 is SGHAT and CDR2 is FQNNGV. V lost 4 bases and J lost 2, with 12 bases in between. The CDR3, as DNA: TGTGCCAGCAGCTCCCTCGACGGAGCCTACGAGCAGTACTTC. Its translation: CASSSLDGAYEQYF.

This clonotype has just a few counts. V and J are TRBV6-1 and TRBJ2-7; tentatively, D is TRBD1 or TRBD2 (5 bases each). V was pared by 4 bases and J by 5 bases, with 15 bases between. The CDR3 is 14 residues long. Germline CDR1 is MNHNS and CDR2 is SASEGT. In DNA, the CDR3 is TGTGCCAGCAGTGCCCGCCGGGGCCTGAACGAGCAGTACTTC. Protein sequence: CASSARRGLNEQYF.

As concerns this clonotype: A read error is possible here, since a much larger clone lies one base away. Given the absence of the conserved phenylalanine or tryptophan at the CDR3 end, a read error is likely. The CDR3 DNA follows: TGTGCCAGCAGCTTGGTGGGAGACGAGCAGTACTTA. Translation: CASSLVGDEQYL. The V call is TRBV5-6, the J call TRBJ2-7, with a weak D call TRBD2 (5 bases). Germline CDR1 and CDR2: SGHDT and YYEEEE. V was pared by 0 bases and J by 5 bases, with 6 bases between. This CDR3 spans 12 amino acids.

This chain connects TRBV11-1 to TRBJ2-1; possible D gene TRBD1, 5 bases. CDR1 and CDR2 from the germline V gene are SGHAT and FQDESV (reference sequence). The CDR3 is 17 residues long. The ends were cut back, 4 bases at V and 0 bases at J, with 16 bases in the middle. CDR3 sequence reads: CASSSWTSVSSYNEQFF. The CDR3 nucleotides read TGTGCCAGCAGCTCCTGGACAAGCGTGAGCTCCTACAATGAGCAGTTCTTC. Variable domain in full (rest from reference TRBV11-1 and TRBJ2-1): EAEVAQSPRYKITEKSQAVAFWCDPISGHATLYWYRQILGQGPELLVQFQDESVVDDSQLPKDRFSAERLKGVDSTLKIQPAELGDSAMYLCASSSWTSVSSYNEQFFGPGTRLTVL.